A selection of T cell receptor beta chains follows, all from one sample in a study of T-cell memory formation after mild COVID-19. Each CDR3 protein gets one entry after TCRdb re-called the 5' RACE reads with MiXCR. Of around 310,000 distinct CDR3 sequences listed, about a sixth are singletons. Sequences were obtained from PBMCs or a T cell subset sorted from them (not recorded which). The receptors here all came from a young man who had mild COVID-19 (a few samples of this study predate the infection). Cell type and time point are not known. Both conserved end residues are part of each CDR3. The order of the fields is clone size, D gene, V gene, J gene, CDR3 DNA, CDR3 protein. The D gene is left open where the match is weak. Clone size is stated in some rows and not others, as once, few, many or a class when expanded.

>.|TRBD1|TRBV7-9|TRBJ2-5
TGTGCCAGCAGCTCTCCCCTGTCCGGGACAGATCAAGAGACCCAGTACTTC
CASSSPLSGTDQETQYF
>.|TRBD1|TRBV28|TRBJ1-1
TGTGCCAGCGAAGTCGCTCATGCACAGGGGGGGAACACTGAAGCTTTCTTT
CASEVAHAQGGNTEAFF
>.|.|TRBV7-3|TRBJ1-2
TGTGCCAGCAGCCCAACAGGGAGCGGTGGCTACACCTTC
CASSPTGSGGYTF
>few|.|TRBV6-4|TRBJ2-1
TGTGCCAGCAGTGACGGAAGTGGGACCGAGCAGTTCTTC
CASSDGSGTEQFF
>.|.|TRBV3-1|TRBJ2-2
.
CASRRDTGELFFF
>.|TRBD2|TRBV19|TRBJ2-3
TGTGCCAGTAGTGTAACTAGCGGTAGCACAGATACGCAGTATTTT
CASSVTSGSTDTQYF
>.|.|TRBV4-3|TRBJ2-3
TGCGCCAGCAGCCAAACCGACGGAAATACGCAGTATTTT
CASSQTDGNTQYF
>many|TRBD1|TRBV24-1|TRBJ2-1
TGTGCCACCAGTGATTCGAGGCAGGGGGCAAGCAATGAGCAGTTCTTC
CATSDSRQGASNEQFF
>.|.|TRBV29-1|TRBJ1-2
TGCAGCGTTGAAGGCAGGCTCTATGGCTACACCTTC
CSVEGRLYGYTF
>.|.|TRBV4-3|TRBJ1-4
TGCGCCAGCAGCCACGACTTAGGGTCCCGGGGGCTAGGTGAAAAACTGTTTTTT
CASSHDLGSRGLGEKLFF
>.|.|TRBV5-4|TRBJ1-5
TGTGCCAGCAGCCTGGACCCTGTGGGCAATCAGCCCCAGCATTTT
CASSLDPVGNQPQHF
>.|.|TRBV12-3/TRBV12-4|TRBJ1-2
TGTGCCAGCAGTTTTCCGGGGGCTGGGAGCTATGGCTACACCTTC
CASSFPGAGSYGYTF
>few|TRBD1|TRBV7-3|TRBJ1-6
TGTGCCAGCAGCTTAAAAGGGGGAGGACAGGGTCATTCACCCCTCCACTTT
CASSLKGGGQGHSPLHF
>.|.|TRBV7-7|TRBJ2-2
TGTGCTAGCAGCCCCCGTGAGGGGGCGAACACCGGGGAGCTGTTTTTT
CASSPREGANTGELFF